A single sample is the source of the 4 T cell receptor beta chains below, sequenced in a study of control samples from healthy donors and cancer patients. Repertoires were generated with immunoSEQ multiplex PCR, while TCRdb's copy carries only in-frame clones and drops some. The table shows around 50,000 clones, with 95% to 97% occurring only once. The sample comprised blood. The source of these receptors is a woman aged 25 to 39 in good health.

The CDR3 nucleotides read TGTGCCAGCAGCCAAGACCCGCAGATCTACGAGCAGTACTTC. Protein: CASSQDPQIYEQYF. The chain recombines TRBV3-1 (or the pseudogene TRBV3-2) with TRBJ2-7; D gene uncertain. The V gene lost 0 bases and the J gene lost 3 bases, with 9 bases spanning the gap. The CDR3 is 14 residues long. In germline, CDR1 is LGHDT, CDR2 YNNKEL (reference sequence).

The rearrangement links TRBV9 to TRBJ2-7; possible D gene TRBD1, 6 bases. Trimming stripped 0 bases from V and 6 bases from J, with 10 bases between. The CDR3 runs to 13 residues. CDR1 SGDLS and CDR2 YYNGEE come from the germline V gene. The DNA of the CDR3 is TGTGCCAGCAGCGTAGGGGACACTCTCGAGCAGTACTTC. Protein product: CASSVGDTLEQYF.

This chain joins TRBV7-3 and TRBJ2-1; 10 positions agree with TRBD2. V lost 5 bases, J lost 7 bases, and 2 bases stayed unmatched. The CDR3 length is 13 residues. Germline assignment: CDR1 SGHTA and CDR2 FQGTGA. CDR3 nucleotide sequence: TGTGCCAGCAGCGTTAGCGGGAGGAATGAGCAGTTCTTC. It is translated as CASSVSGRNEQFF.

In DNA form, the CDR3 reads TGTGCCAGCTCGCCGGACAGGGTAAACGAGCAGTACTTC. It specifies CASSPDRVNEQYF. The chain uses TRBV18 and TRBJ2-7; 8 positions agree with TRBD1. The junction had 6 bases not matched to a gene; V was cut back by 6 bases and J by 5 bases. Germline V CDR1 and CDR2: KGHSH, LQKENI. The CDR3 sequence is 13 residues long.